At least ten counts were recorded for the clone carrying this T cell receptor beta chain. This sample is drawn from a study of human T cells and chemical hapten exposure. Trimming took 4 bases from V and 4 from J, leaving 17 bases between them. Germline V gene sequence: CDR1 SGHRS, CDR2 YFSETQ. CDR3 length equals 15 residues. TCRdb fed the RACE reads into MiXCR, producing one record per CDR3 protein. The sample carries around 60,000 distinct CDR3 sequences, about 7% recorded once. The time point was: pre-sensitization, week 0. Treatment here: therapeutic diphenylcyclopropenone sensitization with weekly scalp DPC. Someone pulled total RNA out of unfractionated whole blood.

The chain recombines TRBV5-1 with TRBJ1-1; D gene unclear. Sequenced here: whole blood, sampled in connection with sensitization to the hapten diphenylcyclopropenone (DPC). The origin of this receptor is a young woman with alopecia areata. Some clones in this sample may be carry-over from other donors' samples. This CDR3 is CASSPTPIERTEAFF. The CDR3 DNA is TGCGCCAGCAGCCCTACTCCGATCGAGCGCACTGAAGCTTTCTTT.